This T cell receptor beta chain comes out of a study of molecular identifiers for immune sequencing clone quantification. Study results and limitations: Beyond 20 RNA copies, clones held over 97% of effector molecules, compared with under 1% in naive cells.

TCRdb passed the PCR reads through MiXCR, listing each CDR3 protein once. This sample has about 320,000 distinct CDR3 sequences, with 20% to 25% found just once. V lost 10 bases and J lost 4, with 17 bases in between. Germline V gene sequence: CDR1 SGDLS, CDR2 YYNGEE. The CDR3 extends over 13 amino acids. Naive CD8 T cells were picked out by sorting for CD8+CD4-CCR7+CD45RA+. As to this clonotype: Its specificity is unknown. A much more abundant neighbour one base away suggests this may be a read error. Given the absence of the conserved phenylalanine or tryptophan at the CDR3 end, a read error is likely.

The J gene is TRBJ1-1, the V gene TRBV9; no clear D. The sample was naive CD8+ T cells from blood, with Jurkat cell RNA spiked in. Subset noted: FACS-sorted CD8+CD4-CCR7+CD45RA+ naive T cells. The source of this sequence is a human donor in good health. Some libraries in this study had Jurkat cell RNA spiked in. The CDR3, as DNA: TGTGCCTCCTCCCAACCAAGAGGCACTGAAGCTTTCTCT. Protein sequence: CASSQPRGTEAFS.